The entry below describes one T cell receptor beta chain. The protocol was immunoSEQ multiplex PCR, while the TCRdb copy is restricted to in-frame clones and leaves out a portion. The sample lists tens of thousands of clones, nearly 90% occurring once. J gave up 5 bases and V 1 base, and 0 bases lay outside the gene matches. The CDR3 is made up of 15 amino acids. Per the germline V gene, CDR1 is SGHAT and CDR2 is FQNNGV. Time point defined: pretreatment peripheral blood. The data were obtained in a study of PD-L1 blockade in urothelial cancer. As for the study in general: Male sex and bladder-origin urothelial cancer characterized about 90% of the roughly 30 patients. There were a median of around 140,000 T cells in blood samples.

The receptor comes from a man aged 55 to 70 with urothelial cancer. The gene calls are TRBV11-2 and TRBJ2-1; 12 nucleotides line up with TRBD2. The sequencing here drew on PBMCs, taken around atezolizumab (anti-PD-L1) treatment. CDR3 in DNA: TGTGCCAGCAGCTTAGGACTAGCGGGGGACAATGAGCAGTTCTTC. This codes for CASSLGLAGDNEQFF.